This T cell receptor beta chain was obtained from a study of T cells expressing NK-cell markers. Study details: The sequencing cohort of eight donors included seven HCMV-seropositive individuals and one seronegative individual.

Reanalyzing the 5' RACE reads, TCRdb keeps one entry per CDR3 protein, without DNA. Recorded for this sample: some 500,000 distinct CDR3 sequences. The CDR3 is 16 amino acids. Germline values: CDR1 SGHDT, CDR2 YYEEEE. The receptor's source is a woman aged 45-65 years in good health. The V call is TRBV5-6, the J call TRBJ2-2; TCRdb's assignment of TRBD1 cannot be checked, as there is no DNA. Sequencing was done on a sample of blood T cells: a sorted CD56 or NKG2C T cell subset, CD4+ or CD8+ T cells, or bulk PBMC T cells (not recorded which). The CDR3 region is CASSGTVITNTGELFF.